These T cell receptor beta chains were read from a single sample in a study of blood T cell repertoires in COVID-19. Repertoires were generated with immunoSEQ multiplex PCR, while TCRdb's copy carries only in-frame clones and drops some. The repertoire has approximately 210,000 clones, just over 90% of them found once; the top ten carry around 1.2%. Sequenced input: peripheral blood. The source of these receptors is a man aged 25-40 years with acute or convalescent COVID-19. Both conserved end residues are part of each CDR3. D genes are given only for firm matches. Clone size is given for some rows only: seen once, a few or many times, or a class if the clone is expanded.

V gene,D gene,clone size,J gene,CDR3 protein,CDR3 DNA
TRBV27,TRBD1,.,TRBJ2-7,CASSLWTGSSYEQYF,TGTGCCAGCAGTTTATGGACAGGTTCCTCCTACGAGCAGTACTTC
TRBV9,.,.,TRBJ1-1,CASTKGGETNTEAFF,TGTGCCAGCACCAAAGGGGGGGAGACGAACACTGAAGCTTTCTTT
TRBV7-9,.,few,TRBJ1-1,CASSQMQGHTEAFF,TGTGCCAGCAGCCAAATGCAGGGGCACACTGAAGCTTTCTTT
TRBV30,.,.,TRBJ1-6,CAWSVPGWSPLHF,TGTGCCTGGAGTGTACCGGGATGGTCACCCCTCCACTTT
TRBV13,.,.,TRBJ1-3,CASSVTTGPGNTIYF,TGTGCCAGCAGCGTCACGACAGGACCTGGAAACACCATATATTTT
TRBV5-1,TRBD1,.,TRBJ2-7,CASSLVPLGQGGHDEQYF,TGCGCCAGCAGCTTGGTCCCCCTCGGACAGGGCGGTCACGACGAGCAGTACTTC
TRBV27,.,few,TRBJ2-7,CASSFGQSYEQYF,TGTGCCAGCAGTTTTGGACAGAGCTACGAGCAGTACTTC
TRBV13,.,.,TRBJ2-7,CASSYSGLPIYEQYF,TGTGCCAGCAGCTACTCCGGACTGCCTATCTACGAGCAGTACTTC
TRBV27,.,.,TRBJ1-4,CASSFSGERSATNEKLFF,TGTGCCAGCAGTTTCTCAGGGGAGCGCAGCGCAACTAATGAAAAACTGTTTTTT
TRBV9,.,.,TRBJ2-3,CASSDLSGNVGDTQYF,TGTGCCAGCAGCGACCTCTCGGGGAATGTAGGAGATACGCAGTATTTT
TRBV11-2,TRBD1,.,TRBJ2-7,CASSFGTGGSSYEQYF,TGTGCCAGCAGCTTCGGTACAGGGGGGAGCTCCTACGAGCAGTACTTC
TRBV28,.,.,TRBJ1-2,CASSFGSANYGYTF,TGTGCCAGCAGTTTCGGCAGCGCTAACTATGGCTACACCTTC
TRBV7-6,TRBD2,once,TRBJ2-3,CASSLRPAGASTDTQYF,TGTGCCAGCAGTCTGAGGCCAGCGGGGGCCTCCACAGATACGCAGTATTTT
TRBV5-5,TRBD1,.,TRBJ2-1,CASSLSGTGVVEQFF,TGTGCCAGCAGCTTGTCCGGGACAGGGGTCGTTGAGCAGTTCTTC
TRBV6-5,.,.,TRBJ1-1,CASSFPGARNTEAFF,TGTGCCAGCAGTTTTCCAGGGGCGCGGAACACTGAAGCTTTCTTT
TRBV6-5,.,.,TRBJ1-5,CASRYWAGWPQHF,TGTGCCAGCAGGTATTGGGCGGGTTGGCCCCAGCATTTT
TRBV29-1,TRBD1,once,TRBJ1-4,CSVEDSGGEKLFF,TGCAGCGTTGAAGATTCAGGGGGTGAAAAACTGTTTTTT
TRBV6-5,TRBD1,.,TRBJ1-1,CASSWGPARGTEAFF,TGTGCCAGCAGTTGGGGCCCTGCCAGGGGGACTGAAGCTTTCTTT
TRBV11-2,.,.,TRBJ2-3,CASSRRQPDTQYF,TGTGCCAGCAGCCGGCGACAACCAGATACGCAGTATTTT
TRBV2,TRBD1,.,TRBJ2-1,CASSVQDRTQFF,TGTGCCAGCAGTGTCCAGGACAGGACGCAGTTCTTC
TRBV12-3/TRBV12-4,.,.,TRBJ2-5,CASTLRETQYF,TGTGCCAGCACCCTAAGAGAGACCCAGTACTTC
TRBV12-3/TRBV12-4,.,.,TRBJ2-5,CASRRTAQETQYF,TGTGCCAGCAGACGGACTGCTCAAGAGACCCAGTACTTC
TRBV10-3,.,.,TRBJ1-2,CAISVGREGYGYTF,TGTGCCATCAGTGTGGGCAGGGAGGGCTATGGCTACACCTTC
TRBV19,TRBD2,once,TRBJ2-7,CASSTRGLAGDTYEQYF,TGTGCCAGTAGTACCAGGGGACTAGCGGGGGATACCTACGAGCAGTACTTC
TRBV5-1,.,.,TRBJ2-3,CASSLSRRGGTDTQYF,TGCGCCAGCAGCTTAAGTCGGCGGGGAGGCACAGATACGCAGTATTTT
TRBV5-1,.,.,TRBJ2-3,CASSPRWGADTQYF,TGCGCCAGCAGCCCCAGATGGGGGGCAGATACGCAGTATTTT
TRBV6-6,.,.,TRBJ1-3,CASSRSAPGYGRNTIYF,TGTGCCAGCAGTCGAAGCGCTCCAGGGTATGGTAGAAACACCATATATTTT
TRBV18,TRBD1,.,TRBJ1-2,CASSAGTDYGYTF,TGTGCCAGCTCAGCCGGGACAGACTATGGCTACACCTTC
TRBV6-5,TRBD2,.,TRBJ2-2,CASKSSGNTGELFF,TGTGCCAGCAAGTCTAGCGGAAACACCGGGGAGCTGTTTTTT
TRBV5-6,.,once,TRBJ2-5,CASSLRETQYF,TGTGCCAGCAGCTTGCGGGAGACCCAGTACTTC
TRBV4-2,TRBD2,.,TRBJ2-3,CASSQEASGFTDTQYF,TGTGCCAGCAGCCAAGAAGCTAGCGGTTTCACAGATACGCAGTATTTT
TRBV2,.,few,TRBJ2-3,CASSGQERGTQYF,TGTGCCAGCTCCGGGCAGGAGAGGGGGACGCAGTATTTT
TRBV19,.,.,TRBJ1-3,CASSPYSYSGNTIYF,TGTGCCAGTAGTCCGTACAGCTACTCTGGAAACACCATATATTTT
TRBV28,.,once,TRBJ1-1,CASSFQTTMNTEAFF,TGTGCCAGCAGTTTCCAGACTACCATGAACACTGAAGCTTTCTTT
TRBV6-5,TRBD1,.,TRBJ1-2,CASTSDRLFEGYTF,TGTGCCAGCACATCGGACAGGCTTTTTGAGGGCTACACCTTC
TRBV28,.,.,TRBJ1-4,CASSPAGRTNEKLFF,TGTGCCAGCAGCCCCGCGGGGAGGACTAATGAAAAACTGTTTTTT
TRBV6-5,TRBD2,.,TRBJ2-7,CASSPGLTYEQYF,TGTGCCAGCAGCCCGGGACTAACCTACGAGCAGTACTTC
TRBV4-1,.,.,TRBJ2-7,CASSRSKNEYEQYF,TGCGCCAGCAGTCGAAGCAAGAATGAATACGAGCAGTACTTC
TRBV6-6,.,.,TRBJ1-4,CASSSTGSATNEKLFF,TGTGCCAGCAGCTCTACAGGGTCTGCAACTAATGAAAAACTGTTTTTT
TRBV5-1,.,.,TRBJ1-5,CASTQRGGNQPQHF,TGCGCCAGCACTCAGCGGGGGGGCAATCAGCCCCAGCATTTT
TRBV6-6,TRBD1,.,TRBJ1-3,CASSRRPGQGSWSSGNTIYF,TGTGCCAGCAGTCGAAGACCGGGACAGGGGTCCTGGAGCTCTGGAAACACCATATATTTT
TRBV29-1,.,.,TRBJ1-1,CSVGEVEAFF,TGCAGCGTTGGGGAGGTTGAAGCTTTCTTT
TRBV18,.,.,TRBJ1-4,CASSPLQSNEKLFF,TGTGCCAGCTCACCGCTACAGTCTAATGAAAAACTGTTTTTT
TRBV7-2,.,.,TRBJ1-1,CASNPQWRANTEAFF,TGTGCCAGCAACCCACAGTGGAGGGCGAACACTGAAGCTTTCTTT
TRBV5-1,.,.,TRBJ1-2,CASSLPGYGYTF,TGCGCCAGCAGCCTCCCCGGCTATGGCTACACCTTC
TRBV20-1,.,.,TRBJ2-1,CSASYWTGYNEQFF,TGCAGTGCTAGTTATTGGACTGGCTACAATGAGCAGTTCTTC
TRBV5-1,.,.,TRBJ1-2,CASSDDGRVGYTF,TGCGCCAGCAGCGATGACGGCAGGGTTGGCTACACCTTC
TRBV7-2,TRBD1,.,TRBJ1-5,CASSLTWTGGNQPQHF,TGTGCCAGCAGCTTGACTTGGACAGGGGGCAATCAGCCCCAGCATTTT
TRBV19,.,once,TRBJ2-7,CASSRGTPYEQYF,TGTGCCAGTAGTCGGGGGACTCCCTACGAGCAGTACTTC
TRBV7-9,.,once,TRBJ1-4,CASSLVSTGSLHEKLFF,TGTGCCAGCAGCTTAGTGTCTACAGGGTCTCTACACGAAAAACTGTTTTTT
TRBV30,TRBD1,.,TRBJ2-7,CAWSGMGGTGFSRLGF,TGTGCCTGGAGCGGCATGGGCGGGACAGGGTTCTCTCGGCTGGGCTTC
TRBV20-1,TRBD1,.,TRBJ1-2,CSASSTRTGTYGYTF,TGCAGTGCAAGTTCGACTAGGACAGGGACCTATGGCTACACCTTC
TRBV6-5,.,once,TRBJ2-5,CASSSAGGTQYF,TGTGCCAGCAGCTCCGCCGGGGGGACCCAGTACTTC
TRBV10-2,.,.,TRBJ2-1,CASSLIFLGAEQFF,TGCGCCAGCAGCCTAATATTCCTAGGGGCTGAGCAGTTCTTC
TRBV5-4,TRBD1,.,TRBJ2-7,CASSSVGTGFGEQYF,TGTGCCAGCAGCTCCGTGGGGACAGGGTTTGGGGAGCAGTACTTC
TRBV5-1,.,.,TRBJ1-5,CASSWTTWSNQPQHF,TGCGCCAGCAGCTGGACAACCTGGAGCAATCAGCCCCAGCATTTT
TRBV15,.,.,TRBJ1-1,CATSRVSKRAESGSTEAFF,TGTGCCACCAGCAGAGTTTCCAAACGGGCGGAATCGGGGAGCACTGAAGCTTTCTTT
TRBV6-1,TRBD1,.,TRBJ2-7,CASSELWGQGYSLDHF,TGTGCCAGCAGTGAATTGTGGGGACAGGGGTATAGCCTCGATCACTTC